The rows below give T cell receptor beta chains drawn from one sample of a study of cytomegalovirus exposure and HLA in healthy donors. The data were produced by immunoSEQ multiplex PCR, yet TCRdb's version contains in-frame clones alone and is incomplete. The table lists 130,000 to 150,000 clones, 60% to 80% of them singletons. Sequenced material: PBMCs. All receptors derive from a woman in her thirties or forties in good health and CMV-seropositive. Both conserved end residues are part of each CDR3. D genes are given only for firm matches. Rows may omit the clone size; those that give it use once, few, many or a size class.

TRBV11-3	TRBJ2-7	few	-	CASSLEDGLEQYF	TGTGCCAGCAGCTTAGAAGATGGGCTCGAGCAGTACTTC
TRBV2	TRBJ1-5	-	-	CASSVDSNSNQPQHF	TGTGCCAGCAGCGTCGACAGTAACAGCAATCAGCCCCAGCATTTT
TRBV27	TRBJ1-2	-	-	CASSLLAGDGYTF	TGTGCCAGCAGTTTATTGGCAGGGGATGGCTACACCTTC
TRBV5-1	TRBJ2-1	-	TRBD2	CASSGGGTFSYNEQFF	TGCGCCAGCAGCGGGGGGGGGACTTTCTCCTACAATGAGCAGTTCTTC
TRBV2	TRBJ1-2	-	-	CASSEGLAREGYTF	TGTGCCAGCAGTGAAGGCTTGGCACGGGAGGGCTACACCTTC
TRBV5-1	TRBJ2-7	-	-	CASSLLVQSPEQYF	TGCGCCAGCAGCCTTTTGGTCCAGTCACCCGAGCAGTACTTC
TRBV6-1	TRBJ2-7	-	-	CASSEFPGVEQYF	TGTGCCAGCAGTGAATTTCCGGGGGTCGAGCAGTACTTC
TRBV18	TRBJ1-1	-	TRBD1	CASSPPGPGQGRDTEAFF	TGTGCCAGCTCACCACCGGGGCCTGGACAGGGACGGGACACTGAAGCTTTCTTT
TRBV2	TRBJ2-7	few	TRBD1	CASSLDRGYEQYF	TGTGCCAGCAGTCTTGACAGGGGCTACGAGCAGTACTTC
TRBV10-1	TRBJ2-7	few	TRBD2	CASSEVLAGGNEQYF	TGCGCCAGCAGTGAAGTACTAGCGGGGGGCAACGAGCAGTACTTC
TRBV6-1	TRBJ1-1	few	TRBD1	CASSDQTGQLTEAFF	TGTGCCAGCAGCGACCAGACAGGGCAGCTCACTGAAGCTTTCTTT
TRBV19	TRBJ1-5	-	TRBD1	CASSIVGTGEKGQPQHF	TGTGCCAGTAGTATAGTGGGGACAGGGGAGAAGGGGCAGCCCCAGCATTTT
TRBV6-5	TRBJ1-5	-	-	CASSTGPFSNQPQHF	TGTGCCAGCAGTACAGGACCTTTTAGCAATCAGCCCCAGCATTTT
TRBV14	TRBJ1-1	once	TRBD1	CASSRTRQGTEAFF	TGTGCCAGCAGCCGGACCAGACAGGGAACTGAAGCTTTCTTT
TRBV7-9	TRBJ1-3	-	-	CASRQQGSGNTIYF	TGTGCCAGCAGGCAACAGGGCTCTGGAAACACCATATATTTT
TRBV7-3	TRBJ2-3	-	TRBD2	CASSWTSGDTQYF	TGTGCCAGCAGCTGGACTAGCGGGGATACGCAGTATTTT
TRBV9	TRBJ1-1	-	-	CASSPLLGKEAFF	TGTGCCAGCAGCCCCCTCCTAGGCAAAGAAGCTTTCTTT
TRBV4-1	TRBJ1-6	few	TRBD1	CASSQSISTGNNSPLHF	TGCGCCAGCAGCCAGTCAATTTCGACAGGGAATAATTCACCCCTCCACTTT
TRBV7-3	TRBJ2-7	-	TRBD2	CASSLSFSGLAPGYEQYF	TGTGCCAGCAGCCTCTCTTTTTCTGGACTAGCGCCCGGGTACGAGCAGTACTTC
TRBV19	TRBJ2-3	-	-	CASSYGGTDTQYF	TGTGCCAGTAGTTACGGGGGCACAGATACGCAGTATTTT
TRBV20-1	TRBJ2-1	-	-	CSSYGGNEQFF	TGCAGTTCATATGGGGGGAATGAGCAGTTCTTC
TRBV2	TRBJ2-3	few	TRBD2	CASSGTSGGTDTQYF	TGTGCCTCCTCCGGGACTAGCGGGGGCACAGATACGCAGTATTTT
TRBV5-4	TRBJ1-6	-	-	CASSEDLYPGSPLHF	TGTGCCAGCAGCGAGGATTTGTACCCCGGTTCACCCCTCCACTTT
TRBV5-1	TRBJ2-3	-	-	CASSLVSSTDTQYF	TGCGCCAGCAGCTTGGTTTCTAGCACAGATACGCAGTATTTT
TRBV7-9	TRBJ2-7	-	-	CASSLELPYEQYF	TGTGCCAGCAGCTTAGAACTTCCTTACGAGCAGTACTTC
TRBV7-9	TRBJ2-1	-	-	CASSSLDRTTYNEQFF	TGTGCCAGCAGCTCACTGGACCGGACTACCTACAATGAGCAGTTCTTC
TRBV6-5	TRBJ2-1	-	TRBD2	CASSSRTSGGNEQFF	TGTGCCAGCAGTTCCCGGACTAGCGGGGGCAATGAGCAGTTCTTC
TRBV6-5	TRBJ2-7	-	TRBD1	CASSYSGTGPYEQYF	TGTGCCAGCAGTTACTCCGGGACAGGCCCCTACGAGCAGTACTTC
TRBV9	TRBJ2-7	-	TRBD1	CASSPRQGPSYKQYF	TGTGCCAGCAGCCCCCGACAGGGGCCTTCCTACAAGCAGTACTTC
TRBV19	TRBJ1-1	-	-	CASSIGQGMNTEAFF	TGTGCCAGTAGTATAGGTCAGGGTATGAACACTGAAGCTTTCTTT
TRBV5-4	TRBJ2-7	-	-	CASSSPRPDSYEQYF	TGTGCCAGCAGCTCTCCCAGGCCAGACTCCTACGAGCAGTACTTC